The rows below give T cell receptor beta chains drawn from one sample of a study of T cell responses to AZD1222 COVID-19 vaccine. Profiled with immunoSEQ multiplex PCR; TCRdb holds only in-frame clones, not every one. The sample holds some 73,000 clones, roughly nine tenths seen once. The sequences come from peripheral blood, collected 28 days after the second AZD1222 dose. These receptors came from an adult who received the AZD1222 COVID-19 vaccine. The CDR3 runs from the conserved cysteine through the conserved F or W. The D gene is left open where the match is weak. Expanded clones get a size class; other rows say once, few or many, or leave the size out.

cdr3_nt | cdr3_aa | j_call | v_call | clone_size | d_call
TGTGCCAGCTCACTGACAGGGGATAATCAGCCCCAGCATTTT | CASSLTGDNQPQHF | TRBJ1-5 | TRBV18 | few | TRBD1
TGTGCCAGCAGCCAAGGGGGGAGCTCCTATAATTCACCCCTCCACTTT | CASSQGGSSYNSPLHF | TRBJ1-6 | TRBV3-1/TRBV3-2 | . | .
TGTGCCAGCAGGGAGGGACAGGGGAGAAGGACCCAGTACTTC | CASREGQGRRTQYF | TRBJ2-5 | TRBV6-5 | . | TRBD1
TGCGCCAGCAGCTTGACCGGACAGGGGTCCTACAATGAGCAGTTCTTC | CASSLTGQGSYNEQFF | TRBJ2-1 | TRBV5-1 | . | TRBD1
TGTGCCAGCACCCGCAGAGATTCCTACAATGAGCAGTTCTTC | CASTRRDSYNEQFF | TRBJ2-1 | TRBV5-5 | . | .
TGTGCCAGCAGCTTGTTAGGGCCAGATACGCAGTATTTT | CASSLLGPDTQYF | TRBJ2-3 | TRBV5-4 | few | .
TGTGCCAGCAGCGCCCTAGCGGGGGGGACAGATACGCAGTATTTT | CASSALAGGTDTQYF | TRBJ2-3 | TRBV9 | . | TRBD2
TGTGCCAGCAGTGGCCCCTACAATGAGCAGTTCTTC | CASSGPYNEQFF | TRBJ2-1 | TRBV11-3 | . | .
TGTGCCAGCAGTCCTCCGGGACGGGATGAAAAACTGTTTTTT | CASSPPGRDEKLFF | TRBJ1-4 | TRBV4-2 | once | .
TGTGCCAGCAGCTTGGTGCTGGGACAAAGTCAGCCCCAGCATTTT | CASSLVLGQSQPQHF | TRBJ1-5 | TRBV5-5 | . | .
TGCGCCAGCAGCCAAGATATAGCGGCAGAGGTAAGCTCCTACGAGCAGTACTTC | CASSQDIAAEVSSYEQYF | TRBJ2-7 | TRBV4-1 | . | .
TGTGCCAGCAGGACTGGCGGGAGGTTGGGAGATACGCAGTATTTT | CASRTGGRLGDTQYF | TRBJ2-3 | TRBV3-1/TRBV3-2 | . | TRBD2
TGTGCCAGCGGGACTAGCTTTTACAATGAGCAGTTCTTC | CASGTSFYNEQFF | TRBJ2-1 | TRBV28 | . | TRBD2
TGTGCCAGCAGCCTTACCGACAGGGACACTGAAGCTTTCTTT | CASSLTDRDTEAFF | TRBJ1-1 | TRBV6-5 | . | TRBD1
TGTGCCAGCAGCTGGGGGCTGGATGGGAGCACTGAAGCTTTCTTT | CASSWGLDGSTEAFF | TRBJ1-1 | TRBV5-6 | once | .
TGTGCCAGCAGCCCCAGGGGGGCCCGGGCGGCGCATTTT | CASSPRGARAAHF | TRBJ1-5 | TRBV3-1/TRBV3-2 | . | TRBD1
TGCGCCAGCAGTGAGGGGGCAGGGTCAAACATTCAGTACTTC | CASSEGAGSNIQYF | TRBJ2-4 | TRBV5-1 | . | TRBD1
TGTGCCAGTATGTGGCAGGGTCCGAACACTGAAGCTTTCTTT | CASMWQGPNTEAFF | TRBJ1-1 | TRBV19 | . | .
TGTGCCAGCAGCTCCTCTAGCGGGGGGGCCTACGAGCAGTACTTC | CASSSSSGGAYEQYF | TRBJ2-7 | TRBV11-2 | . | TRBD2
TGTGCCAGCAGCTTAGATCGGGGGCGTTTTGAAAAACTGTTTTTT | CASSLDRGRFEKLFF | TRBJ1-4 | TRBV11-2 | . | .
TGTGCCAGCAGTTTGGCAGGGCGGATCGAGCAGTACTTC | CASSLAGRIEQYF | TRBJ2-7 | TRBV12-3/TRBV12-4 | . | .
TGCGCCAGCAGCCCTTTTCAGGGGGGCTCTAGTGGGGAGCTGTTTTTT | CASSPFQGGSSGELFF | TRBJ2-2 | TRBV5-1 | . | .
TGTGCCAGCAGTTTACCGGACTTAGGGAGCAATCAGCCCCAGCATTTT | CASSLPDLGSNQPQHF | TRBJ1-5 | TRBV28 | . | .
TGTGCCAGCAGTTTTAGCGGGGGGGCAGATTATAATGAGCAGTTCTTC | CASSFSGGADYNEQFF | TRBJ2-1 | TRBV28 | . | TRBD2
TGTGCCAGCAGCTTCAGGAGGGCTGGAAACACCATATATTTT | CASSFRRAGNTIYF | TRBJ1-3 | TRBV5-6 | . | .
TGTGCCAGCAGCTTCCGGGACAGGGGTTGGGTAGAGACCCAGTACTTC | CASSFRDRGWVETQYF | TRBJ2-5 | TRBV7-9 | once | TRBD1
TGTGGGGGTCGCGGCTACACCTTC | CGGRGYTF | TRBJ1-2 | TRBV25-1 | once | .
TGTGCCAGCTCACCCGCGGTTGGTGAAAAACTGTTTTTT | CASSPAVGEKLFF | TRBJ1-4 | TRBV18 | . | .
TGCAGCGTCGCCAGGGGGCAGACCGAGGAGCTGTTTTTT | CSVARGQTEELFF | TRBJ2-2 | TRBV29-1 | . | TRBD1
TGTGCCAGCAGTTCCGAAATTGTCGGAGCTTTCTTT | CASSSEIVGAFF | TRBJ1-1 | TRBV12-3/TRBV12-4 | few | .
TGTGCCAGCAGCCCCCGACAGGGAACGGCCGGGGAGCTGTTTTTT | CASSPRQGTAGELFF | TRBJ2-2 | TRBV9 | . | TRBD1
TGTGCCAGCAGCCAAGGAAGTGGGGGGCACCACGAGCAGTACTTC | CASSQGSGGHHEQYF | TRBJ2-7 | TRBV3-1/TRBV3-2 | . | .
TGTGCCAGCAGTGAAGCAGGAGGGGCGCTTGGGCAGTTCTTC | CASSEAGGALGQFF | TRBJ2-1 | TRBV6-1 | . | .
TGTGCCACCAAGCGACAGGGAGGTCACTATGGCTACACCTTC | CATKRQGGHYGYTF | TRBJ1-2 | TRBV28 | . | TRBD1
TGTGCCAGCAACCCCGGGACAGGGGCTGGCACTGAAGCTTTCTTT | CASNPGTGAGTEAFF | TRBJ1-1 | TRBV6-2/TRBV6-3 | few | TRBD1
TGTGCCAGCAGCCCGGGACAGAGGAGGGCCAATGAAAAACTGTTTTTT | CASSPGQRRANEKLFF | TRBJ1-4 | TRBV3-1/TRBV3-2 | . | TRBD1
TGCGCCAGCAGCTTGGGACAGGGGGCCGGGGGGACCCAGTACTTC | CASSLGQGAGGTQYF | TRBJ2-5 | TRBV5-1 | . | TRBD1
TGTGCCAGTAGTATCGCGGGTGCGGACTATGGCTACACCTTC | CASSIAGADYGYTF | TRBJ1-2 | TRBV19 | . | .
TGTGCCAGTAGTATTAGGGGGGCAGGCATGGTGGCTGAAGCTTTCTTT | CASSIRGAGMVAEAFF | TRBJ1-1 | TRBV19 | . | .
TGTGCCAGCAGCGAGGACCGGGGGGTGGGCACCGGGGAGCTGTTTTTT | CASSEDRGVGTGELFF | TRBJ2-2 | TRBV9 | . | TRBD2
TGTGCCAGCAGCCCGACGAGTTACGAGCAGTACTTC | CASSPTSYEQYF | TRBJ2-7 | TRBV7-2 | . | .
TGTGCCAGTAGTATCATAAGGGGAGACTATGGCTACACCTTC | CASSIIRGDYGYTF | TRBJ1-2 | TRBV19 | . | .
TGCAGCGTTGAGCGGGGGGCCAATGAAAAACTGTTTTTT | CSVERGANEKLFF | TRBJ1-4 | TRBV29-1 | . | .
TGTGCCAGCAGCTTAATTAGCGGGAGGTATGAGCAGTTCTTC | CASSLISGRYEQFF | TRBJ2-1 | TRBV11-1 | once | TRBD2
TGTGCCAGCAGCCGAACTAGCGGGGCTTACAATGAGCAGTTCTTC | CASSRTSGAYNEQFF | TRBJ2-1 | TRBV4-2 | . | TRBD2
TGTGCCAGCAGCCCCGGGACAGGCCTGAGGTTCTTC | CASSPGTGLRFF | TRBJ2-1 | TRBV28 | . | TRBD1